The 21 T cell receptor beta chains reported below all come from one sample, sequenced in a study of blood T cell repertoires in COVID-19. Data came from immunoSEQ multiplex PCR; TCRdb stores just in-frame clones and leaves some out. The sample holds roughly 180,000 clones, about four fifths seen once. The sequenced material came from peripheral blood. These receptors all come from a woman in her thirties or forties with COVID-19, enrolled during active disease.

CDR3 coding DNA: TGTGCCAGCAGCTTAGCCCACAGGGATGAGTACTATGGCTACACCTTC. Encoded protein: CASSLAHRDEYYGYTF. The V call is TRBV7-8, the J call TRBJ1-2; D may be TRBD1 (6 bases). The CDR3 length is 16 residues. V gave up 0 bases and J gave up 3 bases, with 14 bases separating them. The germline V gene encodes CDR1 SGHVS and CDR2 FQNEAQ.

The gene calls are TRBV9 and TRBJ2-5; 10 bases fit TRBD1. In germline, CDR1 is SGDLS, CDR2 YYNGEE. The trim removed 3 bases at V and 4 bases at J, leaving 9 bases unmatched. The CDR3 is 16 amino acids. The CDR3 nucleotides are TGTGCCAGCAGCGGAGGGACAGGGGTTTTAGGAGAGACCCAGTACTTC. Translated, it gives CASSGGTGVLGETQYF.

The chain uses TRBV7-9 and TRBJ1-2, with TRBD1 identical over 12 bases. This CDR3 region has 16 residues. Germline V lookup: CDR1 SEHNR, CDR2 FQNEAQ (reference sequence). V gave up 6 bases and J gave up 8 bases; unmatched junction bases: 13. The CDR3 loop is CASRRIGTGGPQGYTF. The CDR3 nucleotides are TGTGCCAGCAGACGAATCGGGACAGGGGGCCCCCAGGGCTACACCTTC.

The chain employs TRBV11-2 and TRBJ2-2; 7 bases align to TRBD2. J lost 7 bases, V lost 0 bases, and 11 bases had no gene match. The CDR3 is 17 amino acids. Germline loops: CDR1 SGHAT, CDR2 FQNNGV. CDR3 sequence reads: CASSLEGGGGADGELFF. Here the CDR3 DNA reads TGTGCCAGCAGCTTAGAGGGTGGCGGGGGAGCGGACGGGGAGCTGTTTTTT.

J is TRBJ2-1 and V is TRBV10-1; 9 positions match TRBD2. Germline V gene data show CDR1 as WNHNN and CDR2 as SYGVQD (reference sequence). V lost 2 bases and J lost 9; bases outside the gene matches: 5. The CDR3 totals 14 residues. This CDR3 is CASSENSGSSEQFF. Here the CDR3 DNA reads TGCGCCAGCAGTGAGAATAGCGGGAGTAGTGAGCAGTTCTTC.

This clone was found once. This chain links TRBV27 with TRBJ2-3, with 12 nucleotides matching TRBD1. The V and J ends lost 7 bases and 0 bases, in that order; junction bases with no gene match: 26. Germline CDR1 reads MNHEY; CDR2 reads SMNVEV (reference sequence). The CDR3 sequence is 23 residues long. The CDR3 sequence is CASTSRDRGLLVSGTLSTDTQYF. CDR3 DNA: TGTGCCAGCACCTCCCGGGACAGGGGGCTACTAGTTAGCGGGACCCTTAGCACAGATACGCAGTATTTT.

This clone was found once. The V call is TRBV2, the J call TRBJ1-5; D is uncertain. Germline V gives CDR1 SNHLY, CDR2 FYNNEI. V gave up 2 bases and J gave up 3 bases, with 11 bases separating them. The CDR3 contains 15 residues. The chain's CDR3 is CASSEIGGNNQPQHF. DNA of the CDR3: TGTGCCAGCAGTGAAATTGGAGGGAACAATCAGCCCCAGCATTTT.

In this sample, this clone turned up once. V and J are TRBV5-1 and TRBJ2-2, with TRBD2 matching over 12 bases. Trimming at V came to 1 base and at J to 6 bases, leaving 4 bases not matched to a gene. In germline, CDR1 is SGHRS, CDR2 YFSETQ. The CDR3 has 16 residues. This CDR3 reads CASSLTGTSGPGELFF. CDR3 nucleotide sequence: TGCGCCAGCAGCTTGACGGGGACTAGCGGGCCCGGGGAGCTGTTTTTT.

This chain joins TRBV7-9 and TRBJ2-7, with a weak D call TRBD1 (6 bases). This CDR3 comprises 14 residues. The V gene's germline CDR1 is SEHNR and CDR2 FQNEAQ (reference sequence). V was cut by 5 bases and J by 1 base, with 12 bases left in between. The DNA of the CDR3 is TGTGCCAGCAGCGCCTCGGGACAATCCTACGAGCAGTACTTC. Encoded protein: CASSASGQSYEQYF.

This chain joins TRBV6-4 and TRBJ1-5, with 11 bases matching TRBD1. Trimming removed 6 bases from V and 0 bases from J; junction bases left unmatched: 13. Germline assignment: CDR1 MRHNA and CDR2 SNTAGT. This CDR3 contains 19 residues. The CDR3 reads CASSLRRDRGAYSNQPQHF. CDR3 DNA: TGTGCCAGCAGCCTTAGAAGGGACAGGGGGGCTTATAGCAATCAGCCCCAGCATTTT.

This chain uses TRBV4-1 with TRBJ2-1, with D maybe TRBD1 (6 bases). Germline V gives CDR1 MGHRA, CDR2 YSYEKL. Trimming left V 0 bases short and J 2 bases short, with 14 bases between. The CDR3 is 17 residues long. CDR3 loop: CASSQERTAVTYNEQFF. The CDR3 DNA reads as TGCGCCAGCAGCCAAGAAAGGACAGCGGTGACCTACAATGAGCAGTTCTTC.

The chain uses TRBV12-3 or TRBV12-4 and TRBJ1-4, with unresolved D. The germline V and J ends were trimmed by 1 base and 5 bases, with 5 bases remaining between them. This CDR3 is 13 amino acids long. CDR3 coding DNA: TGTGCCAGCAGTTTAGGTGAGAATGAAAAACTGTTTTTT. It translates to CASSLGENEKLFF.

V gene TRBV2 combines with J gene TRBJ2-7, with 10 nucleotides matching TRBD2. V was clipped by 5 bases and J by 2 bases; unmatched bases: 3. The length of the CDR3 is 14 residues. The germline CDR1 and CDR2 sequences are SNHLY and FYNNEI. The CDR3 reads CASSRTSGAYEQYV. The CDR3 DNA sequence: TGTGCCAGCAGTAGGACTAGCGGTGCCTACGAGCAGTACGTC.

This clone appeared once. DNA of the CDR3: TGCGCCAGCAGCCAAGACGGGGTAGCGGGGCCCCAGCATTTT. Protein: CASSQDGVAGPQHF. This rearrangement joins TRBV4-1 to TRBJ1-5, with D uncertain. The CDR3 has 14 residues. Germline V gene data show CDR1 as MGHRA and CDR2 as YSYEKL. Trimming pared 0 bases from V and 9 bases from J, leaving 12 bases between.

The gene calls are TRBV28 and TRBJ2-1; maybe TRBD2 (6 bases). V dropped 6 bases and J dropped 4 bases, with 16 bases sitting between them. Germline CDR1 MDHEN, CDR2 SYDVKM. The CDR3 has 15 residues. CDR3: CASRPEERVYNEQFF. In nucleotides, the CDR3 is TGTGCCAGCAGGCCTGAGGAGCGGGTATACAATGAGCAGTTCTTC.

This clone was detected only a few times. The junction departs from germline at one end; a sequencing error may be responsible. The CDR3 spells CASSLALAGDQEAQYF. The CDR3 nucleotides are TGTGCCAGCAGTCTTGCGCTAGCGGGTGATCAAGAGGCCCAGTACTTC. The chain combines TRBV2 with TRBJ2-5, with 8 bases identical to TRBD2. CDR1 and CDR2 (germline): SNHLY, FYNNEI. This CDR3 is built from 16 residues.

This chain connects TRBV6-1 to TRBJ1-2; D is perhaps TRBD1 (6 bases). The germline V gene has CDR1 MNHNS and CDR2 SASEGT. V was clipped by 1 base and J by 7 bases, with 22 bases between them. CDR3 length equals 17 residues. Written as DNA, the CDR3 is TGTGCCAGCAGTGAAGAGGCCTTCTTTACGGGGGGCCCTGGCTACACCTTC. Its translation: CASSEEAFFTGGPGYTF.

This clone was observed once. This chain uses TRBV3-1 (or the pseudogene TRBV3-2) with TRBJ1-2; TRBD1 might be the D (6 bases). Trimming shortened V by 1 base and J by 6 bases, and 21 bases separated the two germline ends. This CDR3 region has 17 residues. Germline V CDR1 and CDR2: LGHDT, YNNKEL (reference sequence). CDR3 in amino acids: CASSQVGGAAQRDGYTF. CDR3 sequence (DNA): TGTGCCAGCAGCCAAGTGGGGGGGGCAGCCCAACGGGATGGCTACACCTTC.

This chain uses TRBV5-1 with TRBJ2-7; 11 bases are shared with TRBD1. Germline V gene lookup returns CDR1 SGHRS and CDR2 YFSETQ. This CDR3 contains 18 residues. The ends lost 1 base at V and 5 bases at J; junction bases unmatched: 14. The CDR3: CASSLTPPGQGGGDEQYF. In DNA form, the CDR3 reads TGCGCCAGCAGCTTGACCCCCCCGGGACAGGGGGGAGGAGACGAGCAGTACTTC.

In its sample, this clone was seen once. The chain is built from TRBV28 and TRBJ2-5; the match to TRBD2 covers 7 bases. V lost 3 bases to trimming and J lost 4 bases; unmatched junction nucleotides: 11. CDR1 MDHEN and CDR2 SYDVKM come from the germline V gene. The CDR3 spans 16 residues. The CDR3 protein is CASSFNVAGEGETQYF. Here the CDR3 DNA reads TGTGCCAGCAGTTTTAACGTTGCGGGAGAAGGAGAGACCCAGTACTTC.

DNA of the CDR3: TGTGCCAGCGGCAGGGGGCGCTCCTACGAGCAGTACTTC. Protein product: CASGRGRSYEQYF. V is TRBV28 and J is TRBJ2-7, with TRBD1 matching 8 bases. Germline V CDR1 and CDR2: MDHEN, SYDVKM. The CDR3 length is 13 residues. The trim removed 8 bases at V and 0 bases at J, leaving 3 bases unmatched.